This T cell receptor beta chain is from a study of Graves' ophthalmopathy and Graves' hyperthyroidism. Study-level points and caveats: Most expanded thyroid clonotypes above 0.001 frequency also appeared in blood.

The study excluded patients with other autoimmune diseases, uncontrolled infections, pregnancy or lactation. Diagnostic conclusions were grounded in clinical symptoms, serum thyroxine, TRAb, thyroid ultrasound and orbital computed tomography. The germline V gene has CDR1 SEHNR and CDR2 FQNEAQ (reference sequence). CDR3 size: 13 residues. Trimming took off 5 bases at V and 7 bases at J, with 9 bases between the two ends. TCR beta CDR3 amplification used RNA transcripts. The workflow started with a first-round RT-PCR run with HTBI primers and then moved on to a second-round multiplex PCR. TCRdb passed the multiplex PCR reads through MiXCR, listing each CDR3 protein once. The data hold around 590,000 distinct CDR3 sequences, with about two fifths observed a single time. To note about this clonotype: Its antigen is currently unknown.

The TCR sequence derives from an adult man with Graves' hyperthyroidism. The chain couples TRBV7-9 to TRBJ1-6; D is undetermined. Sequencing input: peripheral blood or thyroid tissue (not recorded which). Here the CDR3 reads CASSRGLNSPLHF. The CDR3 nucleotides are TGTGCCAGCAGCCGAGGGTTGAATTCACCCCTCCACTTT.